This TCR beta chain appears in the sequencing data of a study of shared clonotypes between healthy human individuals. Germline V gives CDR1 MGHRA, CDR2 YSYEKL. V shed 4 bases and J shed 0 bases, with 13 bases lying between them. The CDR3 contains 15 residues. TCRdb keeps only in-frame clones here, not all; method: immunoSEQ multiplex PCR. The sample carries 650,000 to 700,000 clones, less than 95% recorded once. The source is a man younger than 35 in good health. Some clones in this sample may be carry-over from other donors' samples. Sequences were obtained from memory CD8+ T cells from PBMCs. The subset denotes: CD45RO+ cells pooled with CCR7-negative TemRA cells. This chain links TRBV4-1 with TRBJ2-7, with D possibly being TRBD2 (6 bases). The CDR3 here is CASSPVAASSYEQYF. The DNA for the CDR3 is TGCGCCAGCAGCCCGGTAGCGGCTAGCTCCTACGAGCAGTACTTC.